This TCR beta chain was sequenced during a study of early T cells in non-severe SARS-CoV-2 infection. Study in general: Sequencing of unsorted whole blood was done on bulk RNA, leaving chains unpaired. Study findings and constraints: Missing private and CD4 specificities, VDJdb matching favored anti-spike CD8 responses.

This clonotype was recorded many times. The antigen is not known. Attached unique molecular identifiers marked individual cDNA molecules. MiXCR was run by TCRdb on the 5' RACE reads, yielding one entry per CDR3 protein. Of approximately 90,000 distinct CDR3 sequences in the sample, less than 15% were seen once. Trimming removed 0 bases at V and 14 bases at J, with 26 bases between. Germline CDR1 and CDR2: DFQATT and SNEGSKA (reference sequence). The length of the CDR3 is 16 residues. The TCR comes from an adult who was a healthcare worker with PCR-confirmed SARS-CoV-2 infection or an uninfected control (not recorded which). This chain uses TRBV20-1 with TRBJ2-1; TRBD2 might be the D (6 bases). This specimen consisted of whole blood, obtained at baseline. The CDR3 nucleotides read TGCAGTGCTAGAGACCTACGAAGACTAGTACATCTCGGGGAGTTCTTC. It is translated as CSARDLRRLVHLGEFF.